The TCR beta chain described here comes from a study of blood T cell repertoires in COVID-19. At the level of the study: COVID-19 samples collected from the United States, Italy and Spain covered acute and convalescent phases. T cells, B-cell-depleted T cells, or PBMCs supplied cDNA or gDNA.

Per the authors' pipeline: The authors estimated nucleated cell counts from reference gene primer amplification. Data came from immunoSEQ multiplex PCR; TCRdb stores just in-frame clones and leaves some out. Clonal size and the V and J genes are those of that table, whereas D and trimming came from the DNA. The table has some 100,000 clones, roughly 75% seen once. The CDR3 is 14 residues long. Germline values: CDR1 LNHDA, CDR2 SQIVND (reference sequence). V lost 4 bases to trimming and J lost 1 base, with 10 bases between them. Sequencing was performed on peripheral blood. The chain carries TRBV19 and TRBJ1-1, with D hard to call. The TCR comes from a human donor in a cohort sampled during active or convalescent COVID-19. In nucleotides, the CDR3 is TGTGCCAGTAGTACCCGGGAAAGGAACACTGAAGCTTTCTTT. It yields the protein CASSTRERNTEAFF.